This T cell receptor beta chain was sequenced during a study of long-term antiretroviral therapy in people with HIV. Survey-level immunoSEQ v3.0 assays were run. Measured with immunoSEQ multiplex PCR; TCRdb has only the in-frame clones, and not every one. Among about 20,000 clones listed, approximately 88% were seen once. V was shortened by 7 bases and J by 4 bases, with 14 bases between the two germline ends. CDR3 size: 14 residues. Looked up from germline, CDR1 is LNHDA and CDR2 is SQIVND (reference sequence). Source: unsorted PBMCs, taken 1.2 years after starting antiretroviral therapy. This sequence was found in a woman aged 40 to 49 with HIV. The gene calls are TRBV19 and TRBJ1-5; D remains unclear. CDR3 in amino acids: CASNTNFINQPQHF. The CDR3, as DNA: TGTGCCAGTAATACAAACTTTATAAATCAGCCCCAGCATTTT.